In its sample, the clone carrying this T cell receptor (beta chain) was seen a few times. The data belong to a study of T cells in localized non-small cell lung cancer. TCRdb keeps only in-frame clones here, not all; method: immunoSEQ multiplex PCR. The profile shows under 1,200 clones, 30% to 45% of them singletons. The TCR comes from a man between 40 and 69 years old with stage III lung adenocarcinoma. Sequenced here: normal lung tissue next to the tumor, sampled before any cancer treatment.

CDR3 in amino acids: CASSEGVGSSNEQFF. For the CDR3, the DNA is TGTGCCAGCAGTGAGGGGGTGGGTTCTTCCAATGAGCAGTTCTTC. The V call is TRBV6-8, the J call TRBJ2-1, with D possibly TRBD1 on 6 matching bases. The CDR3 is made up of 15 amino acids. V was cut by 5 bases and J by 6 bases, with 17 bases left in between. Germline lookup yields CDR1 MNHGY and CDR2 SAAAGT.